This T cell receptor beta chain was identified in a study of human T cells and chemical hapten exposure. Study context: Donors were sensitized with 2% DPC on the upper inner arm.

V lost 2 bases and J lost 2; bases outside the gene matches: 5. The CDR3 is 15 amino acids. Germline loops: CDR1 MNHEY, CDR2 SVGEGT. This clonotype came up many times. Time point denoted: pre-sensitization, week 0. Stated treatment: therapeutic diphenylcyclopropenone sensitization with weekly scalp DPC. Non-pregnant alopecia patients aged 18 to 70, suitable for DPC therapy. Source study methods: Sequenced samples showed a median of 95,638 TCRs each, with counts running from roughly 23,000 to 700,000. MiXCR, run by TCRdb on the RACE reads, gives a single entry per CDR3 protein. The V and J calls were determined by TCRdb, not by the authors. The data show more than 300,000 distinct CDR3 sequences, with 4.5% to 5.5% seen just once and about 7.7% held by the top ten.

This clonotype originated in a young woman with alopecia areata. Some clones in this sample may be carry-over from other donors' samples. V is TRBV6-2 or TRBV6-3 and J is TRBJ1-2; 7 bases fit TRBD1. The source was whole blood, collected in connection with sensitization to the hapten diphenylcyclopropenone (DPC). CDR3 residues: CASSYGSTGNYGYTF. The CDR3 coding sequence is TGTGCCAGCAGTTACGGCTCGACAGGGAACTATGGCTACACCTTC.